This T cell receptor (beta chain) was identified in a study of T cell responses to AZD1222 COVID-19 vaccine. Whole-study findings and limits: The study reported that nearly half of spike-specific TCRs target unmutated variant regions. Seropositive AZD1222 recipients at baseline numbered only six or seven.

About this clone itself: Antigen: not known.

TCRdb keeps only in-frame clones here, not all; method: immunoSEQ multiplex PCR. The sample lists 120,000 or so clones, approximately 90% occurring once. This CDR3 spans 17 amino acids. V trimming: 1 base; J trimming: 1 base; junction bases outside the gene matches: 6. The germline V gene has CDR1 SEHNR and CDR2 FQNEAQ (reference sequence). The chain is built from TRBV7-9 and TRBJ2-7; TRBD2 aligns across 11 bases. The sequencing used peripheral blood, collected 28 days after the second dose of the MenACWY control vaccine. This sequence was found in an adult who received the MenACWY meningococcal vaccine as a control. The DNA of the CDR3 is TGTGCCAGCAGCTTAGGACTAGCGGGGCCTCCGTCCTACGAGCAGTACTTC. Translating it yields CASSLGLAGPPSYEQYF.